The present T cell receptor beta chain was sequenced within a study of T cells in localized non-small cell lung cancer. Only in-frame clones appear in the TCRdb table, and some are missing; sequencing was by immunoSEQ multiplex PCR. Found here are about 43,000 clones, roughly 91% of them singletons; the top ten hold more than 9%. Study-wide results and caveats: Longer overall survival was linked to higher blood T cell density. A median of about 60 of the top 100 tumor clones appeared in adjacent lung, which was paired and uninvolved.

Germline values: CDR1 SGHDN, CDR2 FVKESK. Between the trimmed V and J ends, which lost 1 base and 9 bases, there was a span of 13 bases. The length of the CDR3 is 15 residues. As for this clone: Its antigen is not identified.

The specimen was PBMCs, collected before any cancer treatment. The clonotype was recovered from a woman aged 40 to 75 with stage II lung adenocarcinoma. The chain employs TRBV14 and TRBJ1-6, with a possible D match to TRBD1 (6 bases). CDR3 nucleotide sequence: TGTGCCAGCAGCCAAGGGCAGGGGCACGGTTCACCCCTCCACTTT. It is translated as CASSQGQGHGSPLHF.